A selection of T cell receptor beta chains follows, all from one sample in a study of CXCR3-negative and CXCR3-positive naive CD8 T cells. TCRdb re-called the 5' RACE reads and gives one entry per CDR3 protein, without DNA. This table holds about 120,000 distinct CDR3 sequences. Sequenced: naive CXCR3- CD8+ T cells from blood. Every receptor here comes from a human donor in good health. Some clones in this sample may be carry-over from other donors' samples. Each CDR3 is given with its conserved first and last residue. The order of the fields is V gene, J gene, CDR3 protein.

v_gene: TRBV6-2/TRBV6-3
j_gene: TRBJ2-6
CDR3aa: CANYLAAGLSGANVLTF

v_gene: TRBV7-9
j_gene: TRBJ1-5
CDR3aa: CASSLEGEGQPQHF

v_gene: TRBV29-1
j_gene: TRBJ2-7
CDR3aa: CSVSGTGYEQYF

v_gene: TRBV29-1
j_gene: TRBJ2-7
CDR3aa: CSVESGPSEQYF

v_gene: TRBV7-6
j_gene: TRBJ2-7
CDR3aa: CASSFGLAGAHEQYF

v_gene: TRBV5-1
j_gene: TRBJ2-2
CDR3aa: CASSEGQGRELFF

v_gene: TRBV27
j_gene: TRBJ2-7
CDR3aa: CASSFSVSYEQYF

v_gene: TRBV10-3
j_gene: TRBJ1-1
CDR3aa: CAISPFGVNTEAFF

v_gene: TRBV25-1
j_gene: TRBJ2-5
CDR3aa: CASEGVGKTQYF

v_gene: TRBV6-2/TRBV6-3
j_gene: TRBJ2-3
CDR3aa: CASSPRRDFSSTDTQYF

v_gene: TRBV11-3
j_gene: TRBJ2-2
CDR3aa: CASSLKQDRPGELFF

v_gene: TRBV27
j_gene: TRBJ2-7
CDR3aa: CASSLSFREYEQYF

v_gene: TRBV25-1
j_gene: TRBJ2-7
CDR3aa: CASSGESPTGYEQYF

v_gene: TRBV3-1
j_gene: TRBJ2-1
CDR3aa: CARSQDLWEGFGGEQFF

v_gene: TRBV12-3/TRBV12-4
j_gene: TRBJ2-3
CDR3aa: CASSLTSISTDTQYF

v_gene: TRBV12-3/TRBV12-4
j_gene: TRBJ1-2
CDR3aa: CASSPTLEGWNYGYTF

v_gene: TRBV4-3
j_gene: TRBJ2-2
CDR3aa: CASSQHGQGAGTGVLFF

v_gene: TRBV10-3
j_gene: TRBJ1-1
CDR3aa: CAISDYRGDTEAFF

v_gene: TRBV28
j_gene: TRBJ2-7
CDR3aa: CASSLSRDPTYEQYF

v_gene: TRBV5-6
j_gene: TRBJ1-2
CDR3aa: CASSSRTGTYGYTF

v_gene: TRBV7-9
j_gene: TRBJ2-1
CDR3aa: CASSPPGQGYNEQFF

v_gene: TRBV29-1
j_gene: TRBJ2-3
CDR3aa: CSVEDWVSTDTQYF

v_gene: TRBV4-1
j_gene: TRBJ1-1
CDR3aa: CASSLDDDWGEAFF

v_gene: TRBV7-9
j_gene: TRBJ2-5
CDR3aa: CASRYQETQYF

v_gene: TRBV29-1
j_gene: TRBJ2-5
CDR3aa: CSVLARTAYQETQYF

v_gene: TRBV12-3/TRBV12-4
j_gene: TRBJ2-5
CDR3aa: CASSAPSGRNETQYF

v_gene: TRBV5-5
j_gene: TRBJ1-6
CDR3aa: CASSADVAAGRDSPLHF

v_gene: TRBV27
j_gene: TRBJ2-7
CDR3aa: CASSRTGTNYEQYF

v_gene: TRBV12-3/TRBV12-4
j_gene: TRBJ1-3
CDR3aa: CASSLGPGTAGNTIYF

v_gene: TRBV4-1
j_gene: TRBJ2-1
CDR3aa: CASSPFLQGREQFF

v_gene: TRBV29-1
j_gene: TRBJ2-1
CDR3aa: CSLGGLTSGRMSYNEQFF

v_gene: TRBV29-1
j_gene: TRBJ1-1
CDR3aa: CSVAPGRGTEAFF

v_gene: TRBV19
j_gene: TRBJ2-1
CDR3aa: CASSMVTGVNEQFF

v_gene: TRBV7-8
j_gene: TRBJ2-3
CDR3aa: CASSLGLSVDTQYF

v_gene: TRBV30
j_gene: TRBJ1-1
CDR3aa: CAWSHGPMNTEAFF

v_gene: TRBV4-1
j_gene: TRBJ2-3
CDR3aa: CASSQAIFGQGTDTQYF

v_gene: TRBV20-1
j_gene: TRBJ2-1
CDR3aa: CSAVAGGRGLYNEQFF

v_gene: TRBV29-1
j_gene: TRBJ2-1
CDR3aa: CSVVIGVNEQFF

v_gene: TRBV7-8
j_gene: TRBJ2-3
CDR3aa: CASSSNRDRDTQYF

v_gene: TRBV14
j_gene: TRBJ1-3
CDR3aa: CASSPDSSGNTIYF

v_gene: TRBV7-8
j_gene: TRBJ2-1
CDR3aa: CASSSEPGSYNEQFF

v_gene: TRBV20-1
j_gene: TRBJ2-7
CDR3aa: CSARSTDSYEQYF